The present TCR beta chain was sequenced within a study of cytomegalovirus exposure and HLA in healthy donors. The germline V gene encodes CDR1 SGHDT and CDR2 YYEEEE. The CDR3 length is 14 residues. V gave up 0 bases and J gave up 10 bases, with 11 bases separating them. 13 Jbeta primers and 60 Vbeta primers were used for the PCR. Method: immunoSEQ multiplex PCR; TCRdb's copy keeps in-frame clones and lacks some. There are about 120,000 clones in the sample; more than 65% occur only once, and under 7% lies in the top ten. Input material: PBMCs. V usage is TRBV5-6 and J usage is TRBJ1-6; D possibly corresponds to TRBD1 (6 bases). The sequence was obtained from a man in his late teens or twenties in good health and CMV-seropositive. CDR3 coding DNA: TGTGCCAGCAGCTTGGCAGGGGACGGGTCACCCCTCCACTTT. It encodes CASSLAGDGSPLHF. Filled out from reference TRBV5-6 and TRBJ1-6, the complete variable domain reads DAGVTQSPTHLIKTRGQQVTLRCSPKSGHDTVSWYQQALGQGPQFIFQYYEEEERQRGNFPDRFSGHQFPNYSSELNVNALLLGDSALYLCASSLAGDGSPLHFGNGTRLTVT.